This T cell receptor beta chain was recovered during a study of blood T cells in healthy people across ages. For the second PCR, which ran for roughly 6 to 12 cycles, a sample-barcoded 5' primer and a J-beta primer mix were used. TCRdb re-analysed the 5' RACE reads in MiXCR, keeping a single row per CDR3 protein. The sample lists about 1.6 million distinct CDR3 sequences, approximately 32% occurring once. Trimming at V came to 2 bases and at J to 2 bases, leaving 7 bases not matched to a gene. Germline CDR1 is MNHEY and CDR2 is SVGAGI. This CDR3 has 17 residues. Study-level findings and limits: Among long-lived donors, naive CD4+ cells were more numerous and diversity higher than in aged donors.

Remarks on this clonotype: Its antigen is as yet unknown.

The sequence was obtained from a woman in her 30s in good health. V usage is TRBV6-5 and J usage is TRBJ2-2, with 8 positions matching TRBD1. The sample comprised blood. The CDR3 loop is CASSYQLGQGNTGELFF. For the CDR3, the DNA is TGTGCCAGCAGTTACCAACTTGGACAGGGAAACACCGGGGAGCTGTTTTTT.